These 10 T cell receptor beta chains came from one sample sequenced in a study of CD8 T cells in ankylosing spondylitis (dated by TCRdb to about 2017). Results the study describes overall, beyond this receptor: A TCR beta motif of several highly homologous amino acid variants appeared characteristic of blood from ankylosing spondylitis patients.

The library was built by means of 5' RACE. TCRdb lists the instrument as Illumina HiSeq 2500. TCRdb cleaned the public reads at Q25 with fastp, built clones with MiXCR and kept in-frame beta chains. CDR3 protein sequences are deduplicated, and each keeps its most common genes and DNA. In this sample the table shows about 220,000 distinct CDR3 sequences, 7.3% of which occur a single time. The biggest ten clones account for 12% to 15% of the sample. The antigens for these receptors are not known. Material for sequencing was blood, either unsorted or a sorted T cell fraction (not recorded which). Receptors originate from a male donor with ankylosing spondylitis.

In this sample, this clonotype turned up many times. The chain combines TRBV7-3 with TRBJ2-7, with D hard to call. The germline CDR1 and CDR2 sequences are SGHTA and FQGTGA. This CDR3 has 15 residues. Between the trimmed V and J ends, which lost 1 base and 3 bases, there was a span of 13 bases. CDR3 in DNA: TGTGCCAGCAGCTTAATAGGAGACATACGCTACGAGCAGTACTTC. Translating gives CASSLIGDIRYEQYF.

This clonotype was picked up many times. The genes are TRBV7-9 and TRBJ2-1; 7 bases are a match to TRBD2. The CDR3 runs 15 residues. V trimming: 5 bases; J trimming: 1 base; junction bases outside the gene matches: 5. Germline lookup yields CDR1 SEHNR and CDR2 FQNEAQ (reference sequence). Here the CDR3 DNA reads TGTGCCAGCAGCAAAAGCGGGACTTCCTACAATGAGCAGTTCTTC. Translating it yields CASSKSGTSYNEQFF.

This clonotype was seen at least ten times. The CDR3 bases are TGTGCCAGCACCATCCTGGGGCTCCCGAACACTGAAGCTTTCTTT. It encodes CASTILGLPNTEAFF. V usage is TRBV6-2 or TRBV6-3 and J usage is TRBJ1-1; the D gene is possibly TRBD1 (5 bases). CDR1 is MNHEY, CDR2 SVGEGT, per germline. V was clipped by 7 bases and J by 1 base, with 16 bases between them. This CDR3 has 15 amino acids.

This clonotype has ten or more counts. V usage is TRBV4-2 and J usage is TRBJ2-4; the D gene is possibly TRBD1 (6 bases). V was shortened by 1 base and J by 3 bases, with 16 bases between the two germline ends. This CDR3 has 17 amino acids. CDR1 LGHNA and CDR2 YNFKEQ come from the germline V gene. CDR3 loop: CASSQAQGLGGKNIQYF. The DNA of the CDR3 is TGTGCCAGCAGCCAAGCTCAGGGTTTAGGGGGCAAAAACATTCAGTACTTC.

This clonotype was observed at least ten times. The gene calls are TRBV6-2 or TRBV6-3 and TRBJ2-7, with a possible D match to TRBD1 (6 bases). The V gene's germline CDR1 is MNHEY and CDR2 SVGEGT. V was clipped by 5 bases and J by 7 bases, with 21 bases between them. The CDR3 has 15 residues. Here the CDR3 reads CASSKDTGSSGEQYF. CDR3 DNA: TGTGCCAGCAGTAAAGATACAGGGTCTTCGGGGGAGCAGTACTTC.

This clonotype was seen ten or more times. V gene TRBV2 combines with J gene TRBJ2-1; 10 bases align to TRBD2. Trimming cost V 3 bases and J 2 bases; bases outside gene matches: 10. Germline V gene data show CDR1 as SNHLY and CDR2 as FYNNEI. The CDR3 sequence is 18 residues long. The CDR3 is CASSDPSGRAQTYNEQFF. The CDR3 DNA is TGTGCCAGCAGTGATCCCAGCGGGAGGGCCCAGACCTACAATGAGCAGTTCTTC. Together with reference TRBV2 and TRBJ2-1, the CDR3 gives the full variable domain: EPEVTQTPSHQVTQMGQEVILRCVPISNHLYFYWYRQILGQKVEFLVSFYNNEISEKSEIFDDQFSVERPDGSNFTLKIRSTKLEDSAMYFCASSDPSGRAQTYNEQFFGPGTRLTVL.

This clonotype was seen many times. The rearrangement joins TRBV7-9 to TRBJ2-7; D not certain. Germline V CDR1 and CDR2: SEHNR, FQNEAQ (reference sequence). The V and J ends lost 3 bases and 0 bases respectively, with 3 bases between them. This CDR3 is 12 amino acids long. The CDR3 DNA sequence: TGTGCCAGCAGCTTGCGCTCCTACGAGCAGTACTTC. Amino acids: CASSLRSYEQYF.

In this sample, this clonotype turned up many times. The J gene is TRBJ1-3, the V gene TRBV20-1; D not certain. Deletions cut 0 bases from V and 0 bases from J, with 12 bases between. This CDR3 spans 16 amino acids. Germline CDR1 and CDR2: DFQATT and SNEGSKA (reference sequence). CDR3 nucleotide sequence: TGCAGTGCTAGAGATCCTAGGGAGGCCTCTGGAAACACCATATATTTT. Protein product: CSARDPREASGNTIYF.

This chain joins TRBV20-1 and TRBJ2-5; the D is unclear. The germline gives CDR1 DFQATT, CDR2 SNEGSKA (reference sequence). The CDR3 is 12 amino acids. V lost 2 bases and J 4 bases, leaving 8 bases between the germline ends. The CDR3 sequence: CSARRTRETQYF. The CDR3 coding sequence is TGCAGTGCTAGACGGACGAGAGAGACCCAGTACTTC.

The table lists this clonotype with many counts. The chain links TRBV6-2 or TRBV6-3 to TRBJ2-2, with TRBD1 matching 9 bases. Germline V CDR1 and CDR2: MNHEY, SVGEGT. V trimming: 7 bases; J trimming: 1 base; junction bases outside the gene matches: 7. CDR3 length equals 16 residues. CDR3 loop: CASNSGTGMNTGELFF. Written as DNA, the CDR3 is TGTGCCAGCAACTCCGGGACAGGGATGAACACCGGGGAGCTGTTTTTT.